Only a few counts were recorded for the clone carrying this T cell receptor (beta chain). These data belong to a study of early T cells in non-severe SARS-CoV-2 infection. Individually, cDNA molecules had unique molecular identifiers attached to them. TCRdb redid the calling of the 5' RACE reads with MiXCR, one entry per CDR3 protein. The sample carries approximately 84,000 distinct CDR3 sequences, over 10% recorded once. V was cut by 3 bases and J by 4 bases, with 12 bases left in between. This CDR3 comprises 14 residues. Germline V gives CDR1 LNHDA, CDR2 SQIVND (reference sequence). Material for sequencing was whole blood. The receptor was derived from an adult who was a healthcare worker with PCR-confirmed SARS-CoV-2 infection or an uninfected control (not recorded which). The chain uses TRBV19 and TRBJ2-5; D may be TRBD2 (5 bases). The CDR3 bases are TGTGCCAGTAGTATTACCGGAGGACGAGAGACCCAGTACTTC. Translated: CASSITGGRETQYF.